The 24 T cell receptor beta chains presented below share a single source sample, sequenced in a study of tumor T cells in aggressive B-cell lymphoma. Using immunoSEQ multiplex PCR, the repertoire was profiled, and TCRdb retains in-frame clones only, with some absent. The sample includes under 10,000 clones, about four fifths seen only once; the top ten take under 5.5%. Sequencing was carried out using tumor tissue. Receptors were obtained from an adult with diffuse large B cell lymphoma.

The rearrangement uses TRBV7-3 and TRBJ2-1, with TRBD2 matching 7 bases. The J segment lost 5 bases and the V segment lost 4 bases, leaving 11 bases of the junction unmatched. Germline CDR1 and CDR2: SGHTA and FQGTGA. This CDR3 has 16 residues. The CDR3 nucleotides read TGTGCCAGCAGCTACCCCCGGGGGGACGGGCACAATGAGCAGTTCTTC. Protein: CASSYPRGDGHNEQFF.

The chain is built from TRBV5-8 and TRBJ1-5, with 8 bases that match TRBD1. Germline lookup yields CDR1 SGHTS and CDR2 YDEGEE. Trimming at V came to 0 bases and at J to 1 base, leaving 3 bases not matched to a gene. CDR3 size: 16 residues. This CDR3 reads CASSLARGLSNQPQHF. CDR3 sequence (DNA): TGTGCCAGCAGCTTGGCCAGGGGGCTCAGCAATCAGCCCCAGCATTTT.

The V call is TRBV7-2, the J call TRBJ2-1, with 9 bases lining up with TRBD2. Germline-derived CDR1 and CDR2 are SGHTA and FQGNSA. The V and J ends lost 1 base and 7 bases, in that order; junction bases with no gene match: 8. CDR3 length: 16 residues. The CDR3 DNA is TGTGCCAGCAGCTTAGAGGTAGCGGGAGTTAGGAATGAGCAGTTCTTC. Amino acids: CASSLEVAGVRNEQFF. The variable domain in full, with the rest retrieved from reference TRBV7-2 and TRBJ2-1, is GAGVSQSPSNKVTEKGKDVELRCDPISGHTALYWYRQSLGQGLEFLIYFQGNSAPDKSGLPSDRFSAERTGGSVSTLTIQRTQQEDSAVYLCASSLEVAGVRNEQFFGPGTRLTVL.

The V gene is TRBV27, the J gene TRBJ2-1; maybe TRBD2 (5 bases). V was trimmed by 5 bases and J by 7 bases, leaving 15 bases between them. The CDR3 runs to 14 residues. Germline V gene lookup returns CDR1 MNHEY and CDR2 SMNVEV (reference sequence). Written as DNA, the CDR3 is TGTGCCAGCAGTCTAGCCCCAATGAGTAATGAGCAGTTCTTC. Protein: CASSLAPMSNEQFF.

The chain employs TRBV5-6 and TRBJ1-2; D uncertain. From germline, CDR1 is SGHDT and CDR2 YYEEEE. V was cut by 5 bases and J by 3 bases, with 14 bases left in between. CDR3 size: 14 residues. Here the CDR3 DNA reads TGTGCCAGCAGGTCCGCTGGGAGAGACTATGGCTACACCTTC. Its protein product is CASRSAGRDYGYTF.

V is TRBV7-3 and J is TRBJ2-1, with no clear D. This CDR3 is built from 13 residues. The germline CDR1 and CDR2 sequences are SGHTA and FQGTGA. Trimming cost V 5 bases and J 5 bases, with 10 bases left between them. CDR3 in DNA: TGTGCCAGCAGCCTCGCCAGTAACAATGAGCAGTTCTTC. Residues: CASSLASNNEQFF.

This chain joins TRBV30 and TRBJ2-7; a weak D match, TRBD1 (6 bases). Germline lookup yields CDR1 GTSNPN and CDR2 SVGIG (reference sequence). This CDR3 has 15 residues. V was shortened by 2 bases and J by 6 bases, with 20 bases between the two germline ends. CDR3 DNA sequence: TGTGCCTGGAGTCCGACCTGGGGGCAGGCGGGCGAGCAGTACTTC. This gives the protein CAWSPTWGQAGEQYF.

The chain recombines TRBV6-5 with TRBJ1-4; 7 positions agree with TRBD1. Germline trimming cut 6 bases from V and 10 bases from J; bases unmatched to any gene: 11. Germline lookup yields CDR1 MNHEY and CDR2 SVGAGI. This CDR3 region has 14 residues. The CDR3, as DNA: TGTGCCAGCAGCCATTACGACAGGGTCGGAAAACTGTTTTTT. Translated: CASSHYDRVGKLFF.

The CDR3 sequence: CASSLETSGGMEQYF. The CDR3 DNA follows: TGTGCCAGCAGCTTAGAAACTAGCGGCGGGATGGAGCAGTACTTC. The V call is TRBV7-6, the J call TRBJ2-7; 8 bases fit TRBD2. V lost 1 base, J lost 7 bases, and 9 bases stayed unmatched. Germline V CDR1 and CDR2: SGHVS, FNYEAQ. The CDR3 extends over 15 amino acids.

The gene calls are TRBV28 and TRBJ2-2, with TRBD1 matching over 7 bases. This CDR3 region has 13 residues. J lost 0 bases, V lost 10 bases, and 2 bases had no gene match. Germline V CDR1 and CDR2: MDHEN, SYDVKM. The CDR3 loop reads CATQGANTGELFF. The DNA of the CDR3 is TGTGCCACCCAGGGGGCGAACACCGGGGAGCTGTTTTTT.

This chain links TRBV5-4 with TRBJ2-2; 10 bases are a match to TRBD2. Germline-derived CDR1 and CDR2 are SGHNT and YYREEE (reference sequence). Trimming took 0 bases from V and 6 from J; bases not matched to a gene: 2. CDR3 size: 15 residues. DNA of the CDR3: TGTGCCAGCAGCTTGGATCTAGCGGGAGCCGGGGAGCTGTTTTTT. Protein: CASSLDLAGAGELFF.

This clone was observed a few times. The rearrangement joins TRBV9 to TRBJ2-2; 7 bases align to TRBD2. V was clipped by 3 bases and J by 6 bases; unmatched bases: 11. The CDR3 covers 16 residues. The V gene's germline CDR1 is SGDLS and CDR2 YYNGEE. The CDR3 protein is CASSASRLAMAGELFF. The CDR3 nucleotides read TGTGCCAGCAGCGCCTCAAGACTAGCAATGGCCGGGGAGCTGTTTTTT.

The chain has TRBV6-5 and TRBJ1-2, with 8 bases aligning to TRBD1. CDR1 is MNHEY, CDR2 SVGAGI, per germline. The CDR3 covers 11 residues. V shed 8 bases, J shed 8 bases, and the junction held 4 bases outside the gene matches. The DNA for the CDR3 is TGTGCCAGCTCCGACAGGGGCGGCTACACCTTC. Protein sequence: CASSDRGGYTF.

This sequence joins TRBV20-1 and TRBJ1-3; D gene ambiguous. Trimming removed 5 bases at V and 3 bases at J, with 5 bases between. The CDR3 covers 11 residues. Germline-derived CDR1 and CDR2 are DFQATT and SNEGSKA (reference sequence). CDR3 coding DNA: TGCAGTGCTTTACTTGGAAACACCATATATTTT. Its protein is CSALLGNTIYF.

Notes on this clone: The germline gene is not matched at one end of the junction; a read error may be the cause. Other DNA sequences in this sample translate to the same CDR3. The chain has TRBV19 and TRBJ2-1, with 9 bases lining up with TRBD2. The CDR3 contains 15 residues. The germline CDR1 and CDR2 sequences are LNHDA and SQIVND (reference sequence). The chain's CDR3 is CASSIVAGAYNEQFF. The CDR3 DNA reads as TGTGCCAGTAGTATAGTAGCGGGAGCCTATAATGAGCAGTTCTTC. Variable domain in full (rest from reference TRBV19 and TRBJ2-1): DGGITQSPKYLFRKEGQNVTLSCEQNLNHDAMYWYRQDPGQGLRLIYYSQIVNDFQKGDIAEGYSVSREKKESFPLTVTSAQKNPTAFYLCASSIVAGAYNEQFFGPGTRLTVL.

This clone has a handful of counts. Other nucleotide sequences from this sample produce the same CDR3. The chain links TRBV28 to TRBJ1-1; D gene uncertain. This CDR3 contains 16 residues. Per the germline V gene, CDR1 is MDHEN and CDR2 is SYDVKM. V dropped 7 bases and J dropped 0 bases, with 18 bases sitting between them. This CDR3 is CASTYSVGYLNTEAFF. The CDR3, as DNA: TGTGCCAGCACCTATTCGGTTGGTTACTTGAACACTGAAGCTTTCTTT.

The J gene is TRBJ2-2, the V gene TRBV4-3; D not resolved. The CDR3 has 16 amino acids. Germline CDR1 is LGHNA and CDR2 is YSLEER. V was clipped by 0 bases and J by 6 bases, with 14 bases between them. CDR3 DNA: TGCGCCAGCAGCCAAGATCTGGTTAGTCGTTCCGGGGAGCTGTTTTTT. It yields the protein CASSQDLVSRSGELFF.

The table lists this clone with a count of one. The rearrangement joins TRBV4-1 to TRBJ2-5; 7 nucleotides match TRBD2. CDR3 length: 16 amino acids. J gave up 3 bases and V 4 bases, and 11 bases lay outside the gene matches. The germline V gene has CDR1 MGHRA and CDR2 YSYEKL. The CDR3, as DNA: TGCGCCAGCAGCCCAAGAATGGCGAGCGGGGAAGAGACCCAGTACTTC. Translated: CASSPRMASGEETQYF.

The table lists this clone with a count of one. The rearrangement uses TRBV7-6 and TRBJ2-3, with a weak D call TRBD1 (6 bases). CDR1 is SGHVS, CDR2 FNYEAQ, per germline. Trimming stripped 2 bases from V and 0 bases from J, with 9 bases between. This CDR3 is 15 amino acids long. CDR3 DNA: TGTGCCAGCAGCTTACTACAGGGTAGCACAGATACGCAGTATTTT. Translated: CASSLLQGSTDTQYF.

In DNA form, the CDR3 reads TGTGCCAGCAGCCCAGGGGGCAGGAGTTCACCCCTCCACTTT. It yields the protein CASSPGGRSSPLHF. J is TRBJ1-6 and V is TRBV7-6; TRBD1 agrees at 8 bases. The J segment lost 9 bases and the V segment lost 5 bases, leaving 6 bases of the junction unmatched. This CDR3 has 14 amino acids. CDR1 and CDR2 (germline): SGHVS, FNYEAQ.

In regard to this clone: A single base separates this from a much larger clone, so it may be a read error. The genes are TRBV5-5 and TRBJ2-2; D is unresolved. The germline gives CDR1 SGHKS, CDR2 YYEKEE (reference sequence). The CDR3 length is 13 residues. Trimming removed 2 bases from V and 4 bases from J, with 6 bases in between. CDR3 DNA: TGTGCCAGCAGCTTTGGGCGCACCGGGGAGCTGTTTTTT. Encoded protein: CASSFGRTGELFF.

The chain employs TRBV13 and TRBJ1-5; 9 bases match TRBD1. The CDR3 totals 15 residues. Germline values: CDR1 PRHDT, CDR2 FYEKMQ (reference sequence). V gave up 5 bases and J gave up 7 bases; unmatched junction bases: 9. The CDR3 loop is CASSKDRGGRQPQHF. The CDR3 coding sequence is TGTGCCAGCAGCAAAGACAGGGGGGGTCGGCAGCCCCAGCATTTT. Full variable domain (missing parts from reference TRBV13 and TRBJ1-5): AAGVIQSPRHLIKEKRETATLKCYPIPRHDTVYWYQQGPGQDPQFLISFYEKMQSDKGSIPDRFSAQQFSDYHSELNMSSLELGDSALYFCASSKDRGGRQPQHFGDGTRLSIL.

V usage is TRBV9 and J usage is TRBJ2-5; 9 bases are a match to TRBD1. Unmatched junction bases numbered 7, after V lost 2 bases and J lost 5 bases. Germline V CDR1 and CDR2: SGDLS, YYNGEE. The CDR3 length is 15 residues. The CDR3 protein is CASSVLQGAGETQYF. The CDR3 region has the DNA TGTGCCAGCAGCGTTTTACAGGGGGCAGGGGAGACCCAGTACTTC.

The V and J genes are TRBV29-1 and TRBJ1-3, with D maybe TRBD1 (5 bases). The CDR3 totals 12 residues. Germline lookup yields CDR1 SQVTM and CDR2 ANQGSEA. Trimming removed 1 base at V and 7 bases at J, with 8 bases between. The CDR3 reads CSVEAGVNTIYF. For the CDR3, the DNA is TGCAGCGTTGAAGCGGGGGTCAACACCATATATTTT.